This TCR beta chain originates from a study of T cell repertoires in cytomegalovirus infection. MiXCR was run by TCRdb on the reads, yielding one entry per CDR3 protein. The data show 570,000 or so distinct CDR3 sequences, around two fifths seen once. This clonotype appeared once. Its antigen remains unknown. A read error may explain this, as a much larger clone is one base away. Germline assignment: CDR1 SGHTA and CDR2 FQGNSA. The length of the CDR3 is 15 residues. The chain is built from TRBV7-2 and TRBJ2-1; possible D gene TRBD2, 6 bases. Sample: cultured PBMCs, taken from culture after CMV antigen stimulation. The source of this sequence is a human donor in good health (CMV status not recorded). Some clones in this sample may be carry-over from other donors' samples. The CDR3 coding sequence is TGTGCCAGCAGCACCCAGCGGGCCTCCTACAATGAGCAGTGCTTC. Its translation: CASSTQRASYNEQCF.